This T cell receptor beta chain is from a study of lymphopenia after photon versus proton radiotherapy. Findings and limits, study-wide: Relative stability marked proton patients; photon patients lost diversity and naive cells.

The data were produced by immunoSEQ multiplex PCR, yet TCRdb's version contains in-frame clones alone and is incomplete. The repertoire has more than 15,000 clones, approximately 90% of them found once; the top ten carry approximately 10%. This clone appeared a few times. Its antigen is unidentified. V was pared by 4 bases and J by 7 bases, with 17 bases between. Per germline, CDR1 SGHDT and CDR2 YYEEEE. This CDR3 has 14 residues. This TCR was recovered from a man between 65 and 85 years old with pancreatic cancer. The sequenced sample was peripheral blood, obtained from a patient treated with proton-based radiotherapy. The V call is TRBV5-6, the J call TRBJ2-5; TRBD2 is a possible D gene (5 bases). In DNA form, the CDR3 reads TGTGCCAGCAGCCCGGGGAGCCTAAGATGGACCCAGTACTTC. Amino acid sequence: CASSPGSLRWTQYF. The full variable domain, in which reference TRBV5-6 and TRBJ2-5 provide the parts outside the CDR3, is DAGVTQSPTHLIKTRGQQVTLRCSPKSGHDTVSWYQQALGQGPQFIFQYYEEEERQRGNFPDRFSGHQFPNYSSELNVNALLLGDSALYLCASSPGSLRWTQYFGPGTRLLVL.